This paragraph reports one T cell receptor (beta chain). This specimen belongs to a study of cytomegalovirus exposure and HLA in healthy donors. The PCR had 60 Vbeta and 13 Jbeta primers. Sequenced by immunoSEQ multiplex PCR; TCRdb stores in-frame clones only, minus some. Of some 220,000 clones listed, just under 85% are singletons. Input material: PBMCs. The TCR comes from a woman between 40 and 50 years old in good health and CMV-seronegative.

The CDR3 DNA sequence: TGTGCCAGCAGTGCACAGGGTATTAAGGTTGGCTACACCTTC. This sequence encodes CASSAQGIKVGYTF. This sequence joins TRBV6-1 and TRBJ1-2; maybe TRBD1 (6 bases). The length of the CDR3 is 14 residues. Trimming stripped 4 bases from V and 7 bases from J, with 16 bases between. Germline loops: CDR1 MNHNS, CDR2 SASEGT.